This T cell receptor beta chain was identified during a study of tumor-infiltrating lymphocytes in primary liver carcinoma. Findings and caveats of the study: Relative to blood, tumors carried a significantly larger fraction of the repertoire in their top 250 clones (p = 0.039).

Researchers generated TCR beta cDNA from approximately 0.55 ug of total RNA, relying on a constant-region primer. Slightly modified ARM-PCR served as the procedure for the TCR beta libraries. These libraries came from three rounds of nested multiplex PCR. TRBV1-TRBV30 forward primers paired with a C-beta reverse primer were used in the first two PCR rounds, which ran 9 to 10 cycles each. TCRdb analysed the multiplex PCR reads with MiXCR anew, one entry per CDR3 protein. The sample consists of 100,000 or so distinct CDR3 sequences, roughly 80% of them appearing once. A word on this clonotype: Its antigen is unknown. The junction departs from the called germline gene at one end, perhaps through a read error.

CDR3 size: 14 residues. Total RNA and DNA came together from roughly 20-30 mg of bulk tissue without cell sorting. The sample comprised liver tumor tissue from sampling region 3. The subset was: tumor region T3, left-lateral pole. V usage is TRBV12-3 or TRBV12-4 and J usage is TRBJ2-5, with TRBD1 matching 7 bases. The sequence came from a man aged 40-55 years with primary liver carcinoma and hepatitis B virus infection. The CDR3 here is CARARGQSQETQYF. The CDR3 DNA reads TGTGCCAGAGCTCGGGGACAGTCCCAGGAGACCCAGTATTTC.